The 13 T cell receptor beta chains presented below share a single source sample, sequenced in a study of vaccination and CD4 T cells after COVID-19 (dated by TCRdb to between 2021 and 2023). To prepare the library, PCR was applied. Sequencing was performed on an Illumina iSeq 100. At the Johns Hopkins FTIC core, DNA from the cultured CD4+ T cells underwent TCR sequencing with the Oncomine TCR Beta short-read assay. TCRdb reworked the public reads: Q25 trimming with fastp, MiXCR clone assembly, productive beta chains retained. Each CDR3 protein appears once, grouped with its most common genes and DNA. Counted in this sample were under 20,000 distinct CDR3 sequences; approximately 22% of them appeared once. The ten largest clones take up more than 7.5% of the sample. These TCRs are of unknown antigen specificity. This specimen's treatment or condition label, per the study, means: roughly 10-day PBMC culture with coronavirus spike peptide pools or control peptides (ViraFEST assay).

The sample was cultured CD4+ T cells from blood. These receptors originate from a human donor with COVID-19.

The chain has TRBV12-3 or TRBV12-4 and TRBJ2-2; 10 bases align to TRBD1. This CDR3 contains 15 residues. The V segment lost 6 bases and the J segment 4 bases; nucleotides outside the gene matches: 5. The chain's CDR3 is CASSKDRGFTGELFF. CDR3 DNA sequence: TGTGCCAGCAGCAAGGACAGGGGGTTCACCGGGGAGCTGTTTTTT.

In this sample, this clonotype is medium-sized (0.01 to 0.1%). V usage is TRBV20-1 and J usage is TRBJ2-5; D unresolved. CDR1 and CDR2 (germline): DFQATT, SNEGSKA (reference sequence). The CDR3 is made up of 12 amino acids. The V and J ends lost 3 bases and 2 bases respectively, with 7 bases between them. CDR3 nucleotides: TGCAGTGCTAGCTGGCAACAAGAGACCCAGTACTTC. It is translated as CSASWQQETQYF.

This clonotype was seen more than once but under ten times. This rearrangement joins TRBV18 to TRBJ1-6, with 8 nucleotides matching TRBD1. With V trimmed by 3 bases and J by 7 bases, 2 bases remained unmatched. CDR3 length equals 14 residues. Per germline, CDR1 KGHSH and CDR2 LQKENI. CDR3 nucleotides: TGTGCCAGCTCACCCGGACAGGGCAATTCACCCCTCCACTTT. Its translation is CASSPGQGNSPLHF.

This clonotype has a handful of counts. The rearrangement joins TRBV7-8 to TRBJ2-7, with 9 bases aligning to TRBD1. V lost 4 bases and J lost 7; bases outside the gene matches: 5. The germline CDR1 and CDR2 sequences are SGHVS and FQNEAQ. The CDR3 runs to 13 residues. CDR3 loop: CASSWGTGQEQYF. In nucleotides, the CDR3 is TGTGCCAGCAGCTGGGGGACAGGGCAAGAGCAGTACTTC.

By sample share, this clonotype is medium-sized. The chain has TRBV15 and TRBJ1-2; 9 positions agree with TRBD1. CDR1 is LNHNV and CDR2 is YYDKDF in the germline V gene (reference sequence). There are 14 residues in the CDR3. V dropped 2 bases and J dropped 3; count of bases not matched to a gene: 1. CDR3 amino acids: CATSRRQGDYGYTF. The DNA for the CDR3 is TGTGCCACCAGCAGAAGACAGGGGGACTATGGCTACACCTTC.

The chain uses TRBV20-1 and TRBJ2-1, with D maybe TRBD2 (6 bases). The germline V gene has CDR1 DFQATT and CDR2 SNEGSKA (reference sequence). The germline V and J ends were trimmed by 5 bases and 3 bases, with 14 bases remaining between them. The CDR3 is 14 residues long. The CDR3 DNA reads TGCAGTGCTCCGACACCCGGGGGCTACAATGAGCAGTTCTTC. Translating it yields CSAPTPGGYNEQFF.

This chain joins TRBV12-3 or TRBV12-4 and TRBJ2-3; TRBD2 matches at 11 bases. V was pared by 6 bases and J by 2 bases, with 16 bases of the junction left unmatched. This CDR3 has 19 amino acids. The CDR3 sequence: CASRANLAGGLSYTDTQYF. As DNA, the CDR3 is TGTGCCAGCAGGGCAAATCTAGCGGGGGGTTTATCCTACACAGATACGCAGTATTTT.

This rearrangement joins TRBV5-4 to TRBJ2-5; TRBD1 aligns across 9 bases. The V gene end was trimmed by 4 bases and the J gene end by 2 bases; junction bases not matched to a gene: 6. From germline, CDR1 is SGHNT and CDR2 YYREEE (reference sequence). This CDR3 is 15 amino acids long. CDR3 protein: CASSRRTGAQETQYF. The CDR3 DNA is TGTGCCAGCAGCCGGAGGACAGGGGCTCAAGAGACCCAGTACTTC.

This clonotype has only a few counts. The V gene is TRBV6-1, the J gene TRBJ2-5, with D possibly called TRBD1 or TRBD2 (6 bases each). The germline gives CDR1 MNHNS, CDR2 SASEGT. Between the trimmed V and J ends, which lost 6 bases and 2 bases, there was a span of 13 bases. The CDR3 is made up of 14 amino acids. The CDR3 DNA reads TGTGCCAGCAGACCTGGGGGGACACAAGAGACCCAGTACTTC. Protein sequence: CASRPGGTQETQYF.

The CDR3 nucleotides read TGTGCCAGCAGTCGTGACAGGGGGCTAACTGAAGCTTTCTTT. Its protein is CASSRDRGLTEAFF. The chain is built from TRBV16 and TRBJ1-1, with 10 bases matching TRBD1. V shed 6 bases and J 5 bases; nucleotides not matched to a gene: 6. Germline CDR1 KGHSY, CDR2 FQNENV. The CDR3 covers 14 residues.

This clonotype was observed a handful of times. V gene TRBV6-1 combines with J gene TRBJ1-1; D is possibly TRBD1 (5 bases). The CDR3 is 13 residues long. Looked up from germline, CDR1 is MNHNS and CDR2 is SASEGT. Trimming took 7 bases from V and 3 from J, leaving 12 bases between them. The DNA for the CDR3 is TGTGCCAGCACCCATGTAGGGGACACTGAAGCTTTCTTT. Protein: CASTHVGDTEAFF.

The chain links TRBV28 to TRBJ2-5, with 8 bases aligning to TRBD1. Looked up from germline, CDR1 is MDHEN and CDR2 is SYDVKM. CDR3 length: 15 residues. Trimming removed 7 bases from V and 4 bases from J; junction bases left unmatched: 11. The CDR3 sequence: CASTQRQGIVETQYF. The CDR3 region has the DNA TGTGCCAGCACCCAAAGACAGGGGATCGTAGAGACCCAGTACTTC.

This clonotype has just a few counts. The V call is TRBV27, the J call TRBJ2-4; D is perhaps TRBD1 (6 bases). CDR1 MNHEY and CDR2 SMNVEV come from the germline V gene (reference sequence). The CDR3 is 14 residues long. V was cut by 6 bases and J by 8 bases, with 17 bases left in between. The CDR3 loop is CASSPENRADIQYF. CDR3 coding DNA: TGTGCCAGCAGCCCGGAGAACAGGGCAGACATTCAGTACTTC.